A selection of T cell receptor beta chains follows, all from one sample in a study of radiotherapy plus CTLA-4 blockade in lung cancer. Repertoires were generated with immunoSEQ multiplex PCR, while TCRdb's copy carries only in-frame clones and drops some. The table shows 65,000 to 90,000 clones, with around 86% occurring only once. The input for sequencing was peripheral blood, taken from a patient treated with radiotherapy plus ipilimumab. The receptor source for this set is a human donor with non-small cell lung cancer that progressed on radiotherapy plus ipilimumab. Each CDR3 is given with its conserved first and last residue. Each record gives: V gene, J gene, D gene, clone size, CDR3 DNA, CDR3 protein. The D gene is left open where the match is weak. The size entry is marked missing in some rows and otherwise reads once, few, many or a size class.

v_gene: TRBV28
j_gene: TRBJ1-5
d_gene: TRBD1
abundance: .
CDR3nt: TGTGCCAGCAGTGCAACAGGGGGCCCCAATCAGCCCCAGCATTTT
CDR3aa: CASSATGGPNQPQHF

v_gene: TRBV28
j_gene: TRBJ2-6
d_gene: .
abundance: .
CDR3nt: TGTGCCAGCAGTTTATCGGGAAATGGGGCCAACGTCCTGACTTTC
CDR3aa: CASSLSGNGANVLTF

v_gene: TRBV5-4
j_gene: TRBJ2-1
d_gene: .
abundance: .
CDR3nt: TGTGCCAGCAGCTCGGATCGGGGCGCGATATATGAGCAGTTCTTC
CDR3aa: CASSSDRGAIYEQFF

v_gene: TRBV6-5
j_gene: TRBJ2-2
d_gene: .
abundance: once
CDR3nt: TGTGCCAGCAGGGACCTGAACACCGGGGAGCTGTTTTTT
CDR3aa: CASRDLNTGELFF

v_gene: TRBV7-9
j_gene: TRBJ2-3
d_gene: .
abundance: .
CDR3nt: TGTGCCAGCAGCCCAGGGGTGGATACGCAGTATTTT
CDR3aa: CASSPGVDTQYF

v_gene: TRBV10-3
j_gene: TRBJ2-3
d_gene: TRBD2
abundance: .
CDR3nt: TGTGCCATCCGCGGGACTAGCGGGGGGAGCACAGATACGCAGTATTTT
CDR3aa: CAIRGTSGGSTDTQYF

v_gene: TRBV27
j_gene: TRBJ2-1
d_gene: TRBD2
abundance: .
CDR3nt: TGTGCCAGCAGAAAAGGTAGTTCTTGGCTAGCGGGCTACAATGAGCAGTTCTTC
CDR3aa: CASRKGSSWLAGYNEQFF

v_gene: TRBV19
j_gene: TRBJ2-7
d_gene: .
abundance: .
CDR3nt: TGTGCCAGTAGTATCTCGTACGGATACTACGAGCAGTACTTC
CDR3aa: CASSISYGYYEQYF

v_gene: TRBV7-2
j_gene: TRBJ1-4
d_gene: TRBD1
abundance: .
CDR3nt: TGTGCCAGCAGCTCGCATACAGGGGAGGAGAAACTGTTTTTT
CDR3aa: CASSSHTGEEKLFF

v_gene: TRBV20-1
j_gene: TRBJ1-5
d_gene: .
abundance: .
CDR3nt: TGCAGTGCTAGAGTAGGCTCGGCGGGCCATTTT
CDR3aa: CSARVGSAGHF

v_gene: TRBV7-9
j_gene: TRBJ1-2
d_gene: .
abundance: .
CDR3nt: TGTGCCAGCAGCCCCGACCTTAACTATGGCTACACCTTC
CDR3aa: CASSPDLNYGYTF

v_gene: TRBV5-8
j_gene: TRBJ2-1
d_gene: .
abundance: .
CDR3nt: TGTGCCAGCAGCCGTTGGCGGAGCTCCTACAATGAGCAGTTCTTC
CDR3aa: CASSRWRSSYNEQFF

v_gene: TRBV7-8
j_gene: TRBJ2-3
d_gene: TRBD2
abundance: .
CDR3nt: TGTGCCAGCAGCTTGGCGGCGACTAGCGGGAAAACAGATACGCAGTATTTT
CDR3aa: CASSLAATSGKTDTQYF

v_gene: TRBV5-1
j_gene: TRBJ2-1
d_gene: .
abundance: once
CDR3nt: TGCGCCAGCAGCTTGGAGACTAGTCGTGATGAGCAGTTCTTC
CDR3aa: CASSLETSRDEQFF

v_gene: TRBV27
j_gene: TRBJ1-2
d_gene: TRBD1
abundance: .
CDR3nt: TGTGCCAGCAGTTTATCCCGGACAGGGAATAACTATGGCTACACCTTC
CDR3aa: CASSLSRTGNNYGYTF

v_gene: TRBV18
j_gene: TRBJ1-2
d_gene: .
abundance: few
CDR3nt: TGTGCCAGCTCACCACAAGGGAAGAACTATGGCTACACCTTC
CDR3aa: CASSPQGKNYGYTF

v_gene: TRBV28
j_gene: TRBJ1-2
d_gene: TRBD1
abundance: .
CDR3nt: TGTGCCAGCAGTGATGACAGGGGAGGGGTCTATGGCTACACCTTC
CDR3aa: CASSDDRGGVYGYTF

v_gene: TRBV28
j_gene: TRBJ1-1
d_gene: TRBD1
abundance: once
CDR3nt: TGTGCCAGCTGGGGACAGTTTGAAGCTTTCTTT
CDR3aa: CASWGQFEAFF

v_gene: TRBV6-1
j_gene: TRBJ2-7
d_gene: .
abundance: .
CDR3nt: TGTGCCAGCGGGGCTACAACATCCTCCTACGAGCAGTACTTC
CDR3aa: CASGATTSSYEQYF

v_gene: TRBV30
j_gene: TRBJ2-7
d_gene: TRBD1
abundance: few
CDR3nt: TGTGCCTGGATAGGCGGGACAGGCTCCTACGAGCAGTACTTC
CDR3aa: CAWIGGTGSYEQYF

v_gene: TRBV19
j_gene: TRBJ2-1
d_gene: .
abundance: .
CDR3nt: TGTGCCAGCTCAGGAGATGAGCAGTTCTTC
CDR3aa: CASSGDEQFF

v_gene: TRBV29-1
j_gene: TRBJ1-1
d_gene: TRBD1
abundance: .
CDR3nt: TGCAGCGTTGACCGGGACAGGGGGCGAGCTTTCTTT
CDR3aa: CSVDRDRGRAFF

v_gene: TRBV6-1
j_gene: TRBJ1-5
d_gene: .
abundance: .
CDR3nt: TGTGCCAGCAGTGGTCCGGGGGGTAGCAATCAGCCCCAGCATTTT
CDR3aa: CASSGPGGSNQPQHF

v_gene: TRBV28
j_gene: TRBJ2-1
d_gene: TRBD2
abundance: .
CDR3nt: TGTGCCAGCAGTTTGGGACTAGCGGGTTACAATGAGCAGTTCTTC
CDR3aa: CASSLGLAGYNEQFF

v_gene: TRBV9
j_gene: TRBJ1-2
d_gene: TRBD1
abundance: .
CDR3nt: TGTGCCAGCAGCTTTAGGACAGGAGACGACTATGGCTACACCTTC
CDR3aa: CASSFRTGDDYGYTF

v_gene: TRBV21-1
j_gene: TRBJ1-2
d_gene: .
abundance: .
CDR3nt: TGTGCCAGCAGCAAAGTCCTTACAACGTGTTCTGGCTACACCTTC
CDR3aa: CASSKVLTTCSGYTF

v_gene: TRBV27
j_gene: TRBJ2-1
d_gene: .
abundance: .
CDR3nt: TGTGCCAGCAGTCCCAACAACAATGAGCAGTTCTTC
CDR3aa: CASSPNNNEQFF

v_gene: TRBV5-1
j_gene: TRBJ2-5
d_gene: TRBD1
abundance: .
CDR3nt: TGCGCCAGCAGCTTGGACGGGACAGGGCAAGAGACCCAGTACTTC
CDR3aa: CASSLDGTGQETQYF

v_gene: TRBV25-1
j_gene: TRBJ2-3
d_gene: .
abundance: few
CDR3nt: TGTGCCAGCAGGGGGGTGGCGGAAAGCACAGATACGCAGTATTTT
CDR3aa: CASRGVAESTDTQYF

v_gene: TRBV7-2
j_gene: TRBJ2-1
d_gene: TRBD1
abundance: .
CDR3nt: TGTGCCAGCAGCACCTGGGACAGGGGGCGCGATGAGCAGTTCTTC
CDR3aa: CASSTWDRGRDEQFF

v_gene: TRBV19
j_gene: TRBJ2-6
d_gene: .
abundance: once
CDR3nt: TGTGCCAGTAGTAGTGGAGCTGGGGCCAACGTCCTGACTTTC
CDR3aa: CASSSGAGANVLTF

v_gene: TRBV9
j_gene: TRBJ2-3
d_gene: TRBD2
abundance: .
CDR3nt: TGTGCCAGCAGCACCGGGACTAGCTTTACAGATACGCAGTATTTT
CDR3aa: CASSTGTSFTDTQYF

v_gene: TRBV11-2
j_gene: TRBJ2-1
d_gene: TRBD2
abundance: .
CDR3nt: TGTGCCAGCAGCAAACAACCCAGCGGACTAGCGGGAGCCGTCAATGAGCAGTTCTTC
CDR3aa: CASSKQPSGLAGAVNEQFF

v_gene: TRBV5-1
j_gene: TRBJ2-7
d_gene: TRBD1
abundance: .
CDR3nt: TGCGCCAGCAGCCCCGACGCACGACAGGGCTCCTACGAGCAGTACTTC
CDR3aa: CASSPDARQGSYEQYF

v_gene: TRBV6-5
j_gene: TRBJ2-7
d_gene: .
abundance: .
CDR3nt: TGTGCCAGCGGAGGGACTTCCCCCTACGAGCAGTACTTC
CDR3aa: CASGGTSPYEQYF

v_gene: TRBV27
j_gene: TRBJ1-1
d_gene: .
abundance: .
CDR3nt: TGTGCCAGCAGATCCCCCCCAGGGGAGCGTAATATGTTCACTGAAGCTTTCTTT
CDR3aa: CASRSPPGERNMFTEAFF

v_gene: TRBV6-6
j_gene: TRBJ1-5
d_gene: TRBD1
abundance: once
CDR3nt: TGTGCCAGCAGTTACTCCCAGGGGGCTCAGCCCCAGCATTTT
CDR3aa: CASSYSQGAQPQHF

v_gene: TRBV7-3
j_gene: TRBJ2-4
d_gene: .
abundance: .
CDR3nt: TGTGCCAGCAGCTTCCTACAGGGAAGCATTCAGTACTTC
CDR3aa: CASSFLQGSIQYF

v_gene: TRBV18
j_gene: TRBJ2-5
d_gene: .
abundance: .
CDR3nt: TGTGCCAGCTCACCACCTGGAGGAGAGACCCAGTACTTC
CDR3aa: CASSPPGGETQYF

v_gene: TRBV7-9
j_gene: TRBJ2-2
d_gene: .
abundance: once
CDR3nt: TGTGCCAGCAGCGACTGGGGTAGCGGAAGAACCGGGGAGCTGTTTTTT
CDR3aa: CASSDWGSGRTGELFF

v_gene: TRBV27
j_gene: TRBJ2-1
d_gene: TRBD1
abundance: .
CDR3nt: TGTGCCAGCAGTCCCGGGACAGCTTCCCTCAATGAGCAGTTCTTC
CDR3aa: CASSPGTASLNEQFF

v_gene: TRBV5-1
j_gene: TRBJ1-1
d_gene: TRBD1
abundance: .
CDR3nt: TGCGCCAGCAGCTCCGGGACAGGGGTGGGGAAAGACACTGAAGCTTTCTTT
CDR3aa: CASSSGTGVGKDTEAFF

v_gene: TRBV7-3
j_gene: TRBJ1-2
d_gene: TRBD1
abundance: many
CDR3nt: TGTGCCAGCAGCTTACACCAGGGGGCGACTGGCTACACCTTC
CDR3aa: CASSLHQGATGYTF

v_gene: TRBV7-9
j_gene: TRBJ1-2
d_gene: .
abundance: .
CDR3nt: TGTGCCAGCAGCTCCCTGTGGGGGGATGGCTACACCTTC
CDR3aa: CASSSLWGDGYTF

v_gene: TRBV18
j_gene: TRBJ2-3
d_gene: .
abundance: .
CDR3nt: TGTGCCAGCTCACCACCGCCTAGCGTGACTGAAAGCACAGATACGCAGTATTTT
CDR3aa: CASSPPPSVTESTDTQYF

v_gene: TRBV5-4
j_gene: TRBJ2-1
d_gene: .
abundance: .
CDR3nt: TGTGCCAGCAGCTGGAGGGTAGCTGGAGGGAACGATGAGCAGTTCTTC
CDR3aa: CASSWRVAGGNDEQFF

v_gene: TRBV14
j_gene: TRBJ2-1
d_gene: .
abundance: .
CDR3nt: TGTGCCAGCAGCCAAGATTACCGGGAGATGGCCTATGAGCAGTTCTTC
CDR3aa: CASSQDYREMAYEQFF

v_gene: TRBV28
j_gene: TRBJ1-2
d_gene: TRBD1
abundance: .
CDR3nt: TGTGCCAGCAGCGAGGGACAGGGAAGCTTTGGCTACACCTTC
CDR3aa: CASSEGQGSFGYTF

v_gene: TRBV5-6
j_gene: TRBJ2-2
d_gene: TRBD2
abundance: .
CDR3nt: TGTGCCAGCAGCGGGACTAGCGGATACACCGGGGAGCTGTTTTTT
CDR3aa: CASSGTSGYTGELFF

v_gene: TRBV10-3
j_gene: TRBJ2-7
d_gene: .
abundance: .
CDR3nt: TGTGCCATCAGTGACCCGACGGGTGGGCACGAGCAGTACTTC
CDR3aa: CAISDPTGGHEQYF

v_gene: TRBV28
j_gene: TRBJ2-1
d_gene: TRBD1
abundance: .
CDR3nt: TGTGCCAGCACGGGGGACAGGGGGCTCGGTGAGCAGTTCTTC
CDR3aa: CASTGDRGLGEQFF

v_gene: TRBV25-1
j_gene: TRBJ1-2
d_gene: .
abundance: medium-sized
CDR3nt: TGTGCCAGCAGTACCCCCGGACTCTTCTGGGGCTACACCTTC
CDR3aa: CASSTPGLFWGYTF

v_gene: TRBV5-4
j_gene: TRBJ2-1
d_gene: .
abundance: .
CDR3nt: TGTGCCAGCAGCTCTGGGGACTACAATGAGCAGTTCTTC
CDR3aa: CASSSGDYNEQFF

v_gene: TRBV6-5
j_gene: TRBJ1-3
d_gene: .
abundance: .
CDR3nt: TGTGCCAGCAGCCGGATCGCGGGTTCTGGAAACACCATATATTTT
CDR3aa: CASSRIAGSGNTIYF

v_gene: TRBV29-1
j_gene: TRBJ2-1
d_gene: .
abundance: .
CDR3nt: TGCAGCGTTGACAGGGGTGACAATGAGCAGTTCTTC
CDR3aa: CSVDRGDNEQFF